This TCR beta chain was sequenced for a study of cytomegalovirus exposure and HLA in healthy donors. CDR3 length: 13 amino acids. Trimming removed 6 bases from V and 2 bases from J, with 11 bases in between. Germline CDR1 and CDR2: PRHDT and FYEKMQ (reference sequence). PCR primers comprised 60 Vbeta and 13 Jbeta primers. Assay used: immunoSEQ multiplex PCR; TCRdb lists only in-frame clones, some missing. The top ten clones hold about 0.78% of a sample with approximately 190,000 clones, 75% to 90% of them seen once. The J gene is TRBJ2-7, the V gene TRBV13; D is possibly TRBD2 (6 bases). The specimen was PBMCs. This receptor was identified in a woman between 18 and 30 years old in good health and CMV-seronegative. This chain's CDR3 is CASSFTGAYEQYF. The CDR3 DNA sequence: TGTGCCAGCAGTTTCACGGGGGCCTACGAGCAGTACTTC.